This entry features one TCR beta chain sequence. Sequenced by immunoSEQ multiplex PCR; TCRdb stores in-frame clones only, minus some. The sample includes 360,000 or so clones, just under 90% seen only once; the top ten take about 1.7%. This sample is part of a study of blood T cell repertoires in COVID-19. Study details: The analysed material was cDNA or gDNA that came from T cells, B-cell-depleted T cells, or PBMCs.

This CDR3 is 17 amino acids long. The germline V gene encodes CDR1 KGHDR and CDR2 SFDVKD. Trimming removed 2 bases from V and 0 bases from J; junction bases left unmatched: 4. The study assigned cohorts using participant-reported clinical history. Recovered Cohort 3 donors showed two negative PCRs, clearance, or symptom resolution. Sequenced sample: PBMCs or T cells enriched from blood (not recorded which). The source of this sequence is a woman aged 30 to 39 who had recovered from COVID-19. The chain uses TRBV24-1 and TRBJ2-5, with TRBD2 matching over 11 bases. CDR3 nucleotide sequence: TGTGCCACCAGTGATTCCCGACTAGCGGGATACCAAGAGACCCAGTACTTC. It specifies CATSDSRLAGYQETQYF.